The 26 T cell receptor beta chains listed next were all sequenced from one sample in a study of post-analysis software for immune sequencing data. Study-wide points: The five TRBV segments detected at higher frequency in patients than in controls included TRBV5-6, TRBV5-1 and TRBV20-1.

The TCR beta cDNA libraries carried unique molecular identifiers. One entry per CDR3 protein results from TCRdb running MiXCR on the PCR reads. Here the sample spans 450,000 to 650,000 distinct CDR3 sequences, 40% to 50% being singletons. Their specific antigens are unknown. The source material was blood. Every receptor here comes from a girl between 5 and 17 years old with multiple sclerosis.

This clonotype has just a few counts. The chain links TRBV11-1 to TRBJ2-1, with a possible D match to TRBD1 (5 bases). The V gene lost 2 bases and the J gene lost 8 bases, with 22 bases spanning the gap. CDR3 length: 17 amino acids. Germline CDR1 and CDR2: SGHAT and FQDESV (reference sequence). The CDR3 coding sequence is TGTGCCAGCAGCTTAAGGGGCCTGGTGGGGCTACAGGATGAGCAGTTCTTC. Its protein is CASSLRGLVGLQDEQFF.

The chain links TRBV5-6 to TRBJ1-2; D gene unclear. The CDR3 is 11 amino acids. The V and J ends lost 2 bases and 7 bases respectively, with 6 bases between them. Germline loops: CDR1 SGHDT, CDR2 YYEEEE. The DNA of the CDR3 is TGTGCCAGCAGCTTTATAAGTGGCTACACCTTC. Protein product: CASSFISGYTF.

The J gene is TRBJ2-3, the V gene TRBV20-1, with D perhaps given as TRBD1 or TRBD2 (5 bases each). The V gene lost 5 bases and the J gene lost 2 bases, with 14 bases spanning the gap. The CDR3 consists of 14 residues. CDR1 and CDR2 (germline): DFQATT, SNEGSKA (reference sequence). CDR3 amino acids: CSASGRGPTDTQYF. In nucleotides, the CDR3 is TGCAGTGCTTCAGGGAGAGGACCCACAGATACGCAGTATTTT.

The rearrangement joins TRBV7-2 to TRBJ2-1, with 8 bases aligning to TRBD1. Looked up from germline, CDR1 is SGHTA and CDR2 is FQGNSA. The V gene end was trimmed by 7 bases and the J gene end by 6 bases; junction bases not matched to a gene: 11. This CDR3 is 15 amino acids long. CDR3: CASTFGQGRGNEQFF. In nucleotides, the CDR3 is TGTGCCAGCACCTTCGGACAGGGAAGGGGCAATGAGCAGTTCTTC.

The chain employs TRBV12-3 or TRBV12-4 and TRBJ2-2; 13 nucleotides line up with TRBD2. J gave up 3 bases and V 11 bases, and 9 bases lay outside the gene matches. CDR3 length equals 16 residues. CDR3 amino acids: CASLGLAGIHTGELFF. The CDR3 coding sequence is TGTGCCTCCCTGGGACTAGCGGGGATTCACACCGGGGAGCTGTTTTTT.

This sequence joins TRBV21-1 and TRBJ2-4; the D call in the table, TRBD2, was not verified against the DNA. TRBV21-1 represents a pseudogene. This CDR3 spans 16 amino acids. The CDR3 is CASSTSGRLAKNIQYF. CDR3 nucleotide sequence: TGTGCCAGCAGCACCAGCGGGCGGCTAGCCAAAAACATTCAGTACTTC.

The gene calls are TRBV7-6 and TRBJ1-1; TRBD1 aligns across 12 bases. The CDR3 has 15 amino acids. Losses at the gene ends were 8 bases for V and 5 bases for J; bases not matched to a gene: 9. CDR1 and CDR2 (germline): SGHVS, FNYEAQ. DNA for the CDR3: TGTGCCAGCTTGCCGGGACAGGGGGCTTATACTGAAGCTTTCTTT. It codes for CASLPGQGAYTEAFF.

The rearrangement joins TRBV7-9 to TRBJ2-1; D is perhaps TRBD2 (6 bases). Germline V CDR1 and CDR2: SEHNR, FQNEAQ (reference sequence). Trimming took 9 bases from V and 5 from J, leaving 17 bases between them. The length of the CDR3 is 14 residues. CDR3 DNA: TGTGCCAGAAAAACGCGTAGCGGTCACAATGAGCAGTTCTTC. It encodes CARKTRSGHNEQFF. The variable domain in full, with the rest retrieved from reference TRBV7-9 and TRBJ2-1, is DTGVSQNPRHKITKRGQNVTFRCDPISEHNRLYWYRQTLGQGPEFLTYFQNEAQLEKSRLLSDRFSAERPKGSFSTLEIQRTEQGDSAMYLCARKTRSGHNEQFFGPGTRLTVL.

The chain links TRBV10-3 to TRBJ2-7; 11 bases are shared with TRBD2. V was pared by 7 bases and J by 2 bases, with 13 bases of the junction left unmatched. Germline V CDR1 and CDR2: ENHRY, SYGVKD. The CDR3 contains 17 residues. The CDR3 coding sequence is TGTGCCATCACTCTTCAGCCTCTAGCGGGAGGCACCTACGAGCAGTACTTC. It encodes CAITLQPLAGGTYEQYF.

Turning to this clonotype: One end of the junction does not line up with germline, which may come from a read error. This chain uses TRBV12-3 or TRBV12-4 with TRBJ1-5, with D unclear. The CDR3 is 14 residues long. CDR3 sequence reads: CASSPDGSNQPQHF. CDR3 in DNA: TGCGCCAGCAGCCCAGACGGCAGCAATCAGCCCCAGCATTTT.

V usage is TRBV24-1 and J usage is TRBJ2-1; D is unresolved. Deletions cut 1 base from V and 0 bases from J, with 9 bases between. Germline CDR1 reads KGHDR; CDR2 reads SFDVKD. The CDR3 is made up of 16 amino acids. CDR3 nucleotides: TGTGCCACCAGTGATTTCGGCGTCAGCTCCTACAATGAGCAGTTCTTC. It yields the protein CATSDFGVSSYNEQFF.

The chain has TRBV20-1 and TRBJ2-2; D gene uncertain. CDR3 size: 14 residues. V was shortened by 3 bases and J by 1 base, with 9 bases between the two germline ends. CDR1 and CDR2 from the germline V gene are DFQATT and SNEGSKA (reference sequence). The CDR3 DNA reads as TGCAGTGCTAGGTCACAGCTGAACACCGGGGAGCTGTTTTTT. It yields the protein CSARSQLNTGELFF.

The chain links TRBV4-3 to TRBJ2-3; unclear D gene. Germline CDR1 LGHNA, CDR2 YSLEER. There are 17 residues in the CDR3. The V end lost 0 bases, the J end lost 8 bases, and 21 bases lay between the germline ends. The CDR3: CASSQDPPRAAPRTQYF. DNA for the CDR3: TGCGCCAGCAGCCAAGATCCGCCTAGAGCCGCCCCCCGTACGCAGTATTTT.

The rearrangement joins TRBV20-1 to TRBJ1-2; D possibly corresponds to TRBD1 (5 bases). Per germline, CDR1 DFQATT and CDR2 SNEGSKA (reference sequence). The CDR3 sequence is 12 residues long. Deletions cut 4 bases from V and 6 bases from J, with 12 bases between. Here the CDR3 reads CSATAGLDGYTF. CDR3 nucleotides: TGCAGTGCTACGGCAGGGCTGGATGGCTACACCTTC.

The rearrangement links TRBV28 to TRBJ1-6; 10 bases map to TRBD1. CDR1 is MDHEN and CDR2 is SYDVKM in the germline V gene. Trimming removed 5 bases from V and 6 bases from J; junction bases left unmatched: 7. This CDR3 has 16 residues. The CDR3 coding sequence is TGTGCCAGCAGTCCCACAGGGACAGGGGTTAATTCACCCCTCCACTTT. Its protein is CASSPTGTGVNSPLHF.

About this clonotype itself: This may stem from a read error, because a much larger clone lies one nucleotide away. The V call is TRBV20-1, the J call TRBJ2-1; 11 bases are a match to TRBD2. The CDR3 consists of 15 residues. V shed 0 bases and J 9 bases; nucleotides not matched to a gene: 7. Germline loops: CDR1 DFQATT, CDR2 SNEGSKA (reference sequence). CDR3: CSARDLSLAGGEQFF. Written as DNA, the CDR3 is TGCAGTGCTAGAGATCTCAGTCTAGCGGGGGGTGAGCAGTTCTTC.

This rearrangement joins TRBV7-9 to TRBJ2-4; 8 bases line up with TRBD1. The end of the DNA fits TRBJ2-7 better, so the J call may be wrong. This CDR3 region has 14 residues. Germline loops: CDR1 SEHNR, CDR2 FQNEAQ (reference sequence). The DNA of the CDR3 is TGTGCCAGCAGCTTCGGCAGGGGGCAGTTCGAGCAGTACTTC. The encoded protein is CASSFGRGQFEQYF.

The genes are TRBV10-3 and TRBJ2-1; either TRBD1 or TRBD2 may fit D (5 bases each). CDR1 and CDR2 (germline): ENHRY, SYGVKD. Trimming took off 1 base at V and 5 bases at J, with 12 bases between the two ends. The length of the CDR3 is 15 residues. CDR3 in DNA: TGTGCCATCAGTGAGTTGAGGGGAAGGGACAATGAGCAGTTCTTC. Encoded protein: CAISELRGRDNEQFF.

V and J are TRBV12-3 or TRBV12-4 and TRBJ1-2; no reliable D call. The CDR3 covers 15 residues. The V end was cut by 0 bases, the J end by 7 bases, with 15 bases between. The CDR3 loop is CASSLALMGKSGYTF. CDR3 in DNA: TGTGCCAGCAGTTTAGCGCTAATGGGAAAGAGTGGCTACACCTTC.

J is TRBJ1-1 and V is TRBV7-2; unclear D gene. The CDR3 totals 15 residues. V lost 1 base, J lost 2 bases, and 11 bases lay in between. CDR1 SGHTA and CDR2 FQGNSA come from the germline V gene. The CDR3 sequence: CASSLGNDFNTEAFF. As DNA, the CDR3 is TGTGCCAGCAGCTTAGGAAACGACTTTAACACTGAAGCTTTCTTT.

The CDR3 DNA reads TGCAGTGCTAGAGAGGGGGTCGACTACGAGCAGTACTTC. The encoded protein is CSAREGVDYEQYF. The rearrangement joins TRBV20-1 to TRBJ2-7, with D perhaps being TRBD1 or TRBD2 (5 bases each). Germline values: CDR1 DFQATT, CDR2 SNEGSKA (reference sequence). There are 13 residues in the CDR3. Deletions cut 0 bases from V and 3 bases from J, with 9 bases between.

Only a few counts were recorded for this clonotype. This chain connects TRBV6-5 to TRBJ1-2, with 7 bases lining up with TRBD1. Germline V gene sequence: CDR1 MNHEY, CDR2 SVGAGI. CDR3 size: 14 residues. V gave up 2 bases and J gave up 4 bases; unmatched junction bases: 4. The CDR3, as DNA: TGTGCCAGCAGTTACGGACAGGCAGCCTATGGCTACACCTTC. Amino acid sequence: CASSYGQAAYGYTF.

The CDR3 protein is CASSSRRLTRGGTDTQYF. As DNA, the CDR3 is TGTGCCAGCAGTTCTCGCCGGCTGACGAGGGGAGGCACAGATACGCAGTATTTT. The J gene is TRBJ2-3, the V gene TRBV27; either TRBD1 or TRBD2 may fit D (5 bases each). The CDR3 runs to 18 residues. Trimming cost V 4 bases and J 1 base, with 21 bases left between them. Germline-derived CDR1 and CDR2 are MNHEY and SMNVEV (reference sequence).

This clonotype was seen ten or more times. The rearrangement links TRBV10-3 to TRBJ2-7; 12 bases fit TRBD2. V lost 8 bases and J lost 6; bases outside the gene matches: 5. Germline V gene sequence: CDR1 ENHRY, CDR2 SYGVKD. The CDR3 runs to 13 residues. Written as DNA, the CDR3 is TGTGCCATCGCGACTAGCGGGGGCCTCGAGCAGTACTTC. The encoded protein is CAIATSGGLEQYF.

This chain connects TRBV20-1 to TRBJ1-2, with D possibly matching TRBD1 (5 bases). From germline, CDR1 is DFQATT and CDR2 SNEGSKA (reference sequence). Trimming pared 1 base from V and 4 bases from J, leaving 13 bases between. This CDR3 is 14 amino acids long. CDR3 in amino acids: CSARAPGEPYGYTF. For the CDR3, the DNA is TGCAGTGCTAGAGCTCCGGGGGAGCCCTATGGCTACACCTTC.

The CDR3 spells CASSTNRHLGTDTQYF. CDR3 sequence (DNA): TGTGCCAGCAGCACTAACCGTCACTTGGGCACAGATACGCAGTATTTT. V is TRBV7-9 and J is TRBJ2-3; no definite D call. Trimming took 5 bases from V and 1 from J, leaving 16 bases between them. The CDR3 extends over 16 amino acids. The V gene's germline CDR1 is SEHNR and CDR2 FQNEAQ (reference sequence).